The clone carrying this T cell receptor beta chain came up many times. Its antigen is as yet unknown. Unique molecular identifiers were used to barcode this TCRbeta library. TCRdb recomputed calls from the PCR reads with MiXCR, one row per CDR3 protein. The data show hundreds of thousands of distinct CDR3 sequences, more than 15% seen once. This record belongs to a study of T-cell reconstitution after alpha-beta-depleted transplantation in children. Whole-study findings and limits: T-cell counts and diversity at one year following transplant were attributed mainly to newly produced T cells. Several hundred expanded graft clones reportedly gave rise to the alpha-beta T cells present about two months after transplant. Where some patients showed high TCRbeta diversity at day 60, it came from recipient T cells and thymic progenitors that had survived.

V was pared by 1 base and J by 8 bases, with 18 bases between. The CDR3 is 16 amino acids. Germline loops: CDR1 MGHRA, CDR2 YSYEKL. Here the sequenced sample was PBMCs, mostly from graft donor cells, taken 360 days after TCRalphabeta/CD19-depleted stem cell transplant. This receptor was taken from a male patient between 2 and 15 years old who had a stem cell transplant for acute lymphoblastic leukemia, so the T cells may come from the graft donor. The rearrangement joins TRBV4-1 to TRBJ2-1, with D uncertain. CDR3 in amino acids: CASSQGLESWWYEQFF. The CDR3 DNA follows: TGCGCCAGCAGCCAAGGATTAGAATCCTGGTGGTATGAGCAGTTCTTC.